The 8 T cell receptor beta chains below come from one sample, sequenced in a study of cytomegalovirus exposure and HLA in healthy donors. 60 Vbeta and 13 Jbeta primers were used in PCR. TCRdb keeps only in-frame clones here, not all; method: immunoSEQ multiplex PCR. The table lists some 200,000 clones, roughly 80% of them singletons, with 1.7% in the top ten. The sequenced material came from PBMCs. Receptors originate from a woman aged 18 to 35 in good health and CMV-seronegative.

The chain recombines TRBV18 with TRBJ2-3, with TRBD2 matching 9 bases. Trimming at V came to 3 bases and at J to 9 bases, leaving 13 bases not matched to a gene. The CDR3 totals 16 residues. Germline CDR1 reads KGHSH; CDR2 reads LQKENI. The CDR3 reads CASSPRGAGGSRTQYF. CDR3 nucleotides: TGTGCCAGCTCACCTCGAGGTGCGGGAGGGTCAAGAACGCAGTATTTT.

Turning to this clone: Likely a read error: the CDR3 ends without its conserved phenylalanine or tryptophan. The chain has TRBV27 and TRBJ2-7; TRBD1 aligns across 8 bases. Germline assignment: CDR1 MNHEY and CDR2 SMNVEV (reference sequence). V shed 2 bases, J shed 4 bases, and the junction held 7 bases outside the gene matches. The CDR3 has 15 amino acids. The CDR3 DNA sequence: TGTGCCAGCAGTTTAACCCTGGACAGGGTTTACGAGCAGTACCTC. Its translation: CASSLTLDRVYEQYL.

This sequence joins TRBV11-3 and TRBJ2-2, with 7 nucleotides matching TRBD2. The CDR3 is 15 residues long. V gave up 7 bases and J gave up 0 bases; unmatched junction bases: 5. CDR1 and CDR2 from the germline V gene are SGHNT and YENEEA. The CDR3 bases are TGTGCCAGCATCCAAGCGGGACCGAACACCGGGGAGCTGTTTTTT. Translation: CASIQAGPNTGELFF.

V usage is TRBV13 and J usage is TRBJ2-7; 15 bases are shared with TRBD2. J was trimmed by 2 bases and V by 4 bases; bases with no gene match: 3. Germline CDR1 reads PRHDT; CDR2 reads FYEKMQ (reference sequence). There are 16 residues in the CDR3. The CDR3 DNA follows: TGTGCCAGCAGCTGGGGGACTAGCGGGGGGACCTACGAGCAGTACTTC. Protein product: CASSWGTSGGTYEQYF.

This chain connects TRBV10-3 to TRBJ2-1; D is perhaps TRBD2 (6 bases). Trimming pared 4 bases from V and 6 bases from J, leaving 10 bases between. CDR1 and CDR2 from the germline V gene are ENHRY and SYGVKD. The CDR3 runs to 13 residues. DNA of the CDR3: TGTGCCATCAGTGTTGGGGGAGGCAATGAGCAGTTCTTC. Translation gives CAISVGGGNEQFF.

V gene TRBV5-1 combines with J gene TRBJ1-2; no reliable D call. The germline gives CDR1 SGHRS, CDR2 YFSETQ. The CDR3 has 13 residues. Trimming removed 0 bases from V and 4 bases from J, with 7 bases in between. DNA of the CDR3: TGCGCCAGCAGCTTGGACACGATCTATGGCTACACCTTC. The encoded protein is CASSLDTIYGYTF.

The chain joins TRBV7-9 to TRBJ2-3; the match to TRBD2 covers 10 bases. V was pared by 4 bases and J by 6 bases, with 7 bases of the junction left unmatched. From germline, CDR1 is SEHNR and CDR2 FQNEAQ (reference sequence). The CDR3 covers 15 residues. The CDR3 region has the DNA TGTGCCAGCAGCTCACTAGCGGGATTATTGGATACGCAGTATTTT. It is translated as CASSSLAGLLDTQYF.

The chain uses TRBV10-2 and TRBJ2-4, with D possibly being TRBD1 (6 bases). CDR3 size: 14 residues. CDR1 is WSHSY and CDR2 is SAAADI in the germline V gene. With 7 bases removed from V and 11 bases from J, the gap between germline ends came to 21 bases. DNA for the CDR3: TGCGCCAGCAATGGGGGCAACTTGGTAAGCCTTCAGTACTTC. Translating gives CASNGGNLVSLQYF.